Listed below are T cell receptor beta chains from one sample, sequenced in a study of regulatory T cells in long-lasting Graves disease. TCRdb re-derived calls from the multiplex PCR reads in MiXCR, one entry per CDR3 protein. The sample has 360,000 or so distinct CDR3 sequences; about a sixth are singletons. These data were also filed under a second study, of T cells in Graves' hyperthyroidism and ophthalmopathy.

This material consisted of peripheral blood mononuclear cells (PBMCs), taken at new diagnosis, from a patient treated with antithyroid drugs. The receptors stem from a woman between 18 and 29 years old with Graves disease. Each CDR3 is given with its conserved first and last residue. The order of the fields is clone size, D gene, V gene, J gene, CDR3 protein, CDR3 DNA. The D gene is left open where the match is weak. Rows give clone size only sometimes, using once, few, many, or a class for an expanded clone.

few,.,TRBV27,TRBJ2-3,CASSFYRALDTQYF,TGTGCCAGCAGTTTTTACAGGGCTCTCGATACGCAGTATTTT
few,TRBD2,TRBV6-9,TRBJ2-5,CASRPGGAGVGETQYF,TGTGCCAGCAGGCCGGGGGGAGCGGGAGTCGGTGAGACCCAGTACTTC
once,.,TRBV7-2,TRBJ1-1,CASSPGGDFRGAFF,TGTGCCAGCAGCCCCGGGGGGGACTTCCGCGGAGCTTTCTTT
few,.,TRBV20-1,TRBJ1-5,CSAIAGQNQPQHF,TGCAGTGCTATCGCGGGTCAAAATCAGCCCCAGCATTTT
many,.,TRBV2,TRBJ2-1,CASRVRRGDPPYNDEQFF,TGTGCCAGCAGAGTCCGGAGAGGAGACCCCCCTTACAATGATGAGCAGTTCTTC
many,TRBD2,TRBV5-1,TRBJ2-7,CASTGTSPEQYF,TGCGCCAGCACCGGGACTAGCCCCGAGCAGTACTTC
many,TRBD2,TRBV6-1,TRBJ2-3,CASSSRVGRGGPDTQYF,TGTGCCAGCAGTAGTCGCGTCGGGCGGGGGGGCCCCGATACGCAGTATTTT
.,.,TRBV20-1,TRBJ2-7,CSARDLKGAGLYEQYF,TGCAGTGCTAGAGATCTTAAGGGCGCAGGACTCTACGAGCAGTACTTC
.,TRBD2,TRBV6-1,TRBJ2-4,CASSEGTRNIQYF,TGTGCCAGCAGTGAAGGGACTAGGAACATTCAGTACTTC
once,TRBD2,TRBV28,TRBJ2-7,CASSFQTSATYEQYF,TGTGCCAGCAGTTTCCAGACTAGCGCGACCTACGAGCAGTACTTC
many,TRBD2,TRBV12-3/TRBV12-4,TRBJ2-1,CASSLGFRSGGYNEQFF,TGTGCCAGCAGTTTGGGGTTCCGGAGCGGGGGGTACAATGAGCAGTTCTTC
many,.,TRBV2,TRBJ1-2,CASRPTGPNYGYTF,TGTGCCAGCAGACCCACAGGGCCTAACTATGGCTACACCTTC
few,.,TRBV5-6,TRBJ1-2,CASSFQRTPNYTF,TGTGCCAGCAGCTTTCAAAGGACACCGAACTACACCTTC
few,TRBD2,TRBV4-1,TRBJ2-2,CASSQDSSSLAGGRSGELFF,TGCGCCAGCAGCCAAGATTCTTCATCCCTAGCGGGAGGGCGGAGCGGGGAGCTGTTTTTT
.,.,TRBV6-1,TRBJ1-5,CASRPPEGSVQPQHF,TGTGCCAGCAGACCGCCTGAGGGGAGCGTCCAGCCCCAGCATTTT
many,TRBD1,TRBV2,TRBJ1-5,CASRGTGARNQPQHF,TGTGCCAGCAGGGGTACAGGGGCGAGGAATCAGCCCCAGCATTTT
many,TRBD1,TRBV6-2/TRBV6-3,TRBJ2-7,CASSRSIGQAYEQYF,TGTGCCAGCAGCAGATCAATCGGACAGGCGTACGAGCAGTACTTC
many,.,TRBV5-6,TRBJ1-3,CASSLTISGNTIYF,TGTGCCAGCAGCTTGACGATCTCTGGAAACACCATATATTTT
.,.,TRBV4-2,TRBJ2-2,CASSRFPSENTGELFF,TGTGCCAGCAGCCGCTTCCCTAGCGAGAACACCGGGGAGCTGTTTTTT
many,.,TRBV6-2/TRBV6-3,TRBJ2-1,CASKQVTLDNEQFF,TGTGCCAGCAAACAAGTCACCCTGGACAATGAGCAGTTCTTC